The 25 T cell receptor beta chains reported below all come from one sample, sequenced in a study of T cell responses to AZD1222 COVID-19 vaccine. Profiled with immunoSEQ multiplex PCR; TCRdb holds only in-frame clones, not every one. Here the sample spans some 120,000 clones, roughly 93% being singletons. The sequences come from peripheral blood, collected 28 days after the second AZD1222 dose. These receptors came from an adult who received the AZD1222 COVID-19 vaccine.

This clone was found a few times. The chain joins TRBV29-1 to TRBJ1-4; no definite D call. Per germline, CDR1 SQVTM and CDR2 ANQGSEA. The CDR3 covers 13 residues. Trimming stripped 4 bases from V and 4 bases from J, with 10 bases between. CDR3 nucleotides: TGCAGCGTTGTCGTAGGGTTTAATGAAAAACTGTTTTTT. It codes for CSVVVGFNEKLFF.

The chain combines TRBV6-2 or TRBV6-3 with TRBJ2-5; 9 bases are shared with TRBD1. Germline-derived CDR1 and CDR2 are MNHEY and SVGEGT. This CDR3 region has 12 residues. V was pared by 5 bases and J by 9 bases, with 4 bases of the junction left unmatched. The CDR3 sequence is CASSPRTGAQYF. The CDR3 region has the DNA TGTGCCAGCAGTCCCCGGACAGGGGCCCAGTACTTC.

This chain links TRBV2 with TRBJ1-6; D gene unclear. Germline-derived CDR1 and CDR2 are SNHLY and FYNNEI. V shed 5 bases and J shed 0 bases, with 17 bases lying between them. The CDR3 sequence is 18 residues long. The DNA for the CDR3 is TGTGCCAGCAGTCTGACGGTAGAATCAAGCTCCTATAATTCACCCCTCCACTTT. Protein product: CASSLTVESSSYNSPLHF.

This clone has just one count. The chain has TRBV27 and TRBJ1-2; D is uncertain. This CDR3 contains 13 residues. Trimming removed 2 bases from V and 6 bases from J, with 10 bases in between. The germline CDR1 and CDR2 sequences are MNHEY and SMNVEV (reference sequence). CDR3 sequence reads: CASSLKGYDGYTF. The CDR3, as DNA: TGTGCCAGCAGTTTAAAAGGGTATGATGGCTACACCTTC.

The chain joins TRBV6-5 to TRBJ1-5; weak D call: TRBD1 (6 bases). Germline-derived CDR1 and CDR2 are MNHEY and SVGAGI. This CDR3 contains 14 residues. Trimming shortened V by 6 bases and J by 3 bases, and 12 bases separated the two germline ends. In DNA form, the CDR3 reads TGTGCCAGCAGCCAGACAGGTCCCAATCAGCCCCAGCATTTT. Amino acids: CASSQTGPNQPQHF.

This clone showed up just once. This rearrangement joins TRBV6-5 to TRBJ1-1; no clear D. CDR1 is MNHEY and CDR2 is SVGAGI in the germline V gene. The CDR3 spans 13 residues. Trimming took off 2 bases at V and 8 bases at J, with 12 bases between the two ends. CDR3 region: CASSYPQRQEAFF. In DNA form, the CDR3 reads TGTGCCAGCAGTTACCCCCAACGGCAAGAAGCTTTCTTT.

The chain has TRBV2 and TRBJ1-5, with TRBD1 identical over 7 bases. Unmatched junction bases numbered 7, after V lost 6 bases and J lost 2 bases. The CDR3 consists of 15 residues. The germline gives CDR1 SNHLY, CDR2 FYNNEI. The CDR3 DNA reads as TGTGCCAGCAGACGACAGGGAGGGGGCAATCAGCCCCAGCATTTT. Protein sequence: CASRRQGGGNQPQHF.

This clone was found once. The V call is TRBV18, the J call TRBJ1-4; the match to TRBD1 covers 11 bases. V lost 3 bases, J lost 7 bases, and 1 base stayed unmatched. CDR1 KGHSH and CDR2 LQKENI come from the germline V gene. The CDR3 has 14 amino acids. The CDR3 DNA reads TGTGCCAGCTCACCGGGACAGGGGGTTGAAAAACTGTTTTTT. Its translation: CASSPGQGVEKLFF.

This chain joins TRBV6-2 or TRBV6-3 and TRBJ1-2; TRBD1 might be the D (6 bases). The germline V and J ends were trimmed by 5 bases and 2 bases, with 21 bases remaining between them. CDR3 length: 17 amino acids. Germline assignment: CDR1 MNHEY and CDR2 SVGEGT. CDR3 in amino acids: CASSPGTPLAFNYGYTF. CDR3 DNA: TGTGCCAGCAGTCCAGGGACACCACTAGCCTTCAACTATGGCTACACCTTC.

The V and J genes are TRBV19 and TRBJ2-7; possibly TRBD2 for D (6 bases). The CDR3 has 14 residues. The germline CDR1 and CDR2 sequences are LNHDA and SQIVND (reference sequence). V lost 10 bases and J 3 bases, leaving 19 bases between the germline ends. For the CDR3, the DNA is TGTGCCACCTCCACGCGGGGACGTTACTACGAGCAGTACTTC. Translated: CATSTRGRYYEQYF.

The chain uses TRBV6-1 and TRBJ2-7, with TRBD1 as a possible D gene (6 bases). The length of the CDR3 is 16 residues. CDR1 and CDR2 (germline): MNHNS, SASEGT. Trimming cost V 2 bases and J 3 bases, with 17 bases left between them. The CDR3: CASSELGRTEGYEQYF. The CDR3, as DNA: TGTGCCAGCAGTGAACTTGGTCGGACAGAAGGCTACGAGCAGTACTTC.

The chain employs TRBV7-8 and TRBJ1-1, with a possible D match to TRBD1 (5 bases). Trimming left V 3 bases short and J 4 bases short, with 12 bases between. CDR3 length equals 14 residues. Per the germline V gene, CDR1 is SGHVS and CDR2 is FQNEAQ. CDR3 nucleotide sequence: TGTGCCAGCAGCTTTACAGGAGCGAGCACTGAAGCTTTCTTT. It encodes CASSFTGASTEAFF.

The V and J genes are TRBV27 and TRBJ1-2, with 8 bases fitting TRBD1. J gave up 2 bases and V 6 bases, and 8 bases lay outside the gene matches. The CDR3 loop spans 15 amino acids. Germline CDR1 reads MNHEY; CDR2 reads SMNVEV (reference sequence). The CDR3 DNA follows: TGTGCCAGCAGACGCTACAGGGGGTGGAACTATGGCTACACCTTC. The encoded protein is CASRRYRGWNYGYTF.

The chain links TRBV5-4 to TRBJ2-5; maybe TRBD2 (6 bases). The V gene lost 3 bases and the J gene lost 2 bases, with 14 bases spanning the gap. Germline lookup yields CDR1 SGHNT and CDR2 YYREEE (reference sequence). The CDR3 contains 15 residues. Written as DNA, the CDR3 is TGTGCCAGCAGCTATAAACTCGGGGGTCAAGAGACCCAGTACTTC. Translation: CASSYKLGGQETQYF.

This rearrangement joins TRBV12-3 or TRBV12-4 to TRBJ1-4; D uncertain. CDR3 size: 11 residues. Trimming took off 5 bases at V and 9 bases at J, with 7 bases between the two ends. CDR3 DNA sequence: TGTGCCAGCAGTATTGACCAAAAACTGTTTTTT. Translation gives CASSIDQKLFF.

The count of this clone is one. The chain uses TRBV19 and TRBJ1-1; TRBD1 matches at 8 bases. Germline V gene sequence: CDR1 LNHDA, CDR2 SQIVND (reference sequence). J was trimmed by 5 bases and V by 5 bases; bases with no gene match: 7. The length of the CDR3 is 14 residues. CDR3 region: CASSRDRILTEAFF. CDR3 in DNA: TGTGCCAGTAGTCGGGACAGGATTTTAACTGAAGCTTTCTTT.

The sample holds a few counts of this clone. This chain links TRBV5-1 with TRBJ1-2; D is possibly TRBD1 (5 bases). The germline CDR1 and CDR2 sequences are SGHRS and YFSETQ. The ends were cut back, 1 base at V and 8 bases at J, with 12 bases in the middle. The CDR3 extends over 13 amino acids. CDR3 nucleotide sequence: TGCGCCAGCAGCTTGTTCCGGGACGGGGGCTACACCTTC. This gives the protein CASSLFRDGGYTF.

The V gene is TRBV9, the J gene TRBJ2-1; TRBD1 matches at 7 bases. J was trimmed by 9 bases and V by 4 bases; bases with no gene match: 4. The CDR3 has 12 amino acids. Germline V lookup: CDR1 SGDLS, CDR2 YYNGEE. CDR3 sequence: CASSLQGSEQFF. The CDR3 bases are TGTGCCAGCAGCTTACAGGGGAGTGAGCAGTTCTTC.

The CDR3 region is CASSYSSGAYDEAFF. The CDR3 DNA sequence: TGTGCCAGCAGTTACTCATCGGGGGCCTACGATGAAGCTTTCTTT. This sequence joins TRBV6-5 and TRBJ1-1, with a weak D call TRBD1 (6 bases). There are 15 residues in the CDR3. Germline CDR1 reads MNHEY; CDR2 reads SVGAGI. With 0 bases removed from V and 7 bases from J, the gap between germline ends came to 15 bases.

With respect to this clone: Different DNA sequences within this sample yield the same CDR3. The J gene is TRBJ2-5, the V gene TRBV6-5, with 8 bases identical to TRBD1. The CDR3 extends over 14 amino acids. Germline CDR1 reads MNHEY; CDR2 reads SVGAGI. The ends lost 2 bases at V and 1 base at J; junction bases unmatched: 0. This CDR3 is CASSYGTGQETQYF. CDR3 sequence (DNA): TGTGCCAGCAGTTACGGGACAGGCCAAGAGACCCAGTACTTC.

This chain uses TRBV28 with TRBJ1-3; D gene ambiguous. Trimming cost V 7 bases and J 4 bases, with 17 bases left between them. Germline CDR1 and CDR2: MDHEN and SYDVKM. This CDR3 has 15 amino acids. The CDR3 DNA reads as TGTGCCAGCACCCCTGTTGGGGTTGCAGGAAACACCATATATTTT. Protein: CASTPVGVAGNTIYF.

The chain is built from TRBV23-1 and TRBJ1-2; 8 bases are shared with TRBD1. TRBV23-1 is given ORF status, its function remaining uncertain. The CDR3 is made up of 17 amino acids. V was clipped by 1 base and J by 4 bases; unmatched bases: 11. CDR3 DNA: TGCGCCAGCAGTCAATTTAAAGGACAGGGACGTAGCTATGGCTACACCTTC. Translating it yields CASSQFKGQGRSYGYTF.

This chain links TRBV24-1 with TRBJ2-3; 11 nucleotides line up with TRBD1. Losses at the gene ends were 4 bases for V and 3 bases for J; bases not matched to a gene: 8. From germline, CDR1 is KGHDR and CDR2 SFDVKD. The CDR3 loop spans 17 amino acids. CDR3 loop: CATSDPRGTGGTDTQYF. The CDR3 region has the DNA TGTGCCACCAGTGACCCCAGGGGGACAGGGGGGACAGATACGCAGTATTTT.

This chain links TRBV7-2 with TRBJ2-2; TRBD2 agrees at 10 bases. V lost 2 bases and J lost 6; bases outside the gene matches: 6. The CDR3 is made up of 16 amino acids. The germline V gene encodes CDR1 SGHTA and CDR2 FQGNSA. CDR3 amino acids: CASSLMSGRAAGELFF. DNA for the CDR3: TGTGCCAGCAGCTTAATGAGCGGGAGGGCCGCCGGGGAGCTGTTTTTT.

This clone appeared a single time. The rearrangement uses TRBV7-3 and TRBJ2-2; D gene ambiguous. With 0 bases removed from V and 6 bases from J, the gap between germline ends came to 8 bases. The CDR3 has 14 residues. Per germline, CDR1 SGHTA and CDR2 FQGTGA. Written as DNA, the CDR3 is TGTGCCAGCAGCTTAACAGGGATTCCCGGGGAGCTGTTTTTT. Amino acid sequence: CASSLTGIPGELFF. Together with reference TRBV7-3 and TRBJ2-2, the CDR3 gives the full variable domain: GAGVSQTPSNKVTEKGKYVELRCDPISGHTALYWYRQSLGQGPEFLIYFQGTGAADDSGLPNDRFFAVRPEGSVSTLKIQRTERGDSAVYLCASSLTGIPGELFFGEGSRLTVL.